Sequencing of this TCR beta chain was carried out in a study of OX40 agonist ivuxolimab in advanced cancers. Produced via immunoSEQ multiplex PCR; TCRdb's table is partial and in-frame only. The profile covers tens of thousands of clones, with more than 75% appearing a single time and approximately 0.8% taken by the ten largest. CDR1 and CDR2 (germline): SNHLY, FYNNEI. The CDR3 runs to 16 residues. The ends lost 4 bases at V and 6 bases at J; junction bases unmatched: 9. J is TRBJ2-2 and V is TRBV2; TRBD1 agrees at 9 bases. The source was CD4+ or CD8+ T cells sorted from blood, collected in a trial of the OX40 agonist ivuxolimab. The TCR originated in an adult with an advanced solid tumor such as melanoma, head and neck, liver or kidney cancer. The CDR3, as DNA: TGTGCCAGCAGTGCCCGGACAGGGGTTTTTGCCGGGGAGCTGTTTTTT. Residues: CASSARTGVFAGELFF.